A single T cell receptor (beta chain) is shown here with its context. Antigen specificity is unknown. The data were obtained in a study of vaccination effects on CD4 cells after COVID-19. From germline, CDR1 is SGHDT and CDR2 YYEEEE. The CDR3 contains 14 residues. The ends were cut back, 0 bases at V and 3 bases at J, with 10 bases in the middle. Generated by immunoSEQ multiplex PCR, the TCRdb table keeps only in-frame clones and is missing some. The table includes tens of thousands of clones, 73% detected once. Sequencing was preceded by expansion of antigen-specific CD4+ T cells with viral peptide pools in the ViraFEST assay. The authors isolated CD4+ T cells after around nine days of culture. Vaccination of participants consisted of two doses of either the BNT162b2 or mRNA-1273 vaccine. In culture with roughly 10 IU/ml IL-2 and roughly 9.7 ug/ml peptides, PBMC were grown at 1.5 million to 2 million per well. It was on days 3 and 7 that half the medium was replaced with IL-2 medium.

The chain has TRBV5-6 and TRBJ2-7, with D perhaps TRBD1 or TRBD2 (6 bases each). The sample consisted of CD4+ T cells from PBMCs cultured with HCoV-229E spike peptides, taken after COVID-19 vaccination. This sequence was found in a human donor who received a COVID-19 vaccine. Here the CDR3 reads CASSLDRDFYEQYV. The CDR3 DNA reads as TGTGCCAGCAGCTTGGACAGGGACTTCTACGAGCAGTACGTC.